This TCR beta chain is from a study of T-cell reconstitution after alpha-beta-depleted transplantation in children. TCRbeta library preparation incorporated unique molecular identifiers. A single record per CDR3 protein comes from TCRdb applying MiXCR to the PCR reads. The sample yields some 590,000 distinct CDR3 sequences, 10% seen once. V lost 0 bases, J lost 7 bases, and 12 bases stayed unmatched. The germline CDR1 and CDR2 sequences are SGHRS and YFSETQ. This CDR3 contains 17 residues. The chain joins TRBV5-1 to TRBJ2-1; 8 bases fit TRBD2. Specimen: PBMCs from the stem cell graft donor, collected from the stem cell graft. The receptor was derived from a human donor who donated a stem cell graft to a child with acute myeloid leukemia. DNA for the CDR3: TGCGCCAGCAGCTTGGTCATAGCGGGATTGGGTAGTAATGAGCAGTTCTTC. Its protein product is CASSLVIAGLGSNEQFF. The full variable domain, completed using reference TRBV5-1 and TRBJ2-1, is KAGVTQTPRYLIKTRGQQVTLSCSPISGHRSVSWYQQTPGQGLQFLFEYFSETQRNKGNFPGRFSGRQFSNSRSEMNVSTLELGDSALYLCASSLVIAGLGSNEQFFGPGTRLTVL.